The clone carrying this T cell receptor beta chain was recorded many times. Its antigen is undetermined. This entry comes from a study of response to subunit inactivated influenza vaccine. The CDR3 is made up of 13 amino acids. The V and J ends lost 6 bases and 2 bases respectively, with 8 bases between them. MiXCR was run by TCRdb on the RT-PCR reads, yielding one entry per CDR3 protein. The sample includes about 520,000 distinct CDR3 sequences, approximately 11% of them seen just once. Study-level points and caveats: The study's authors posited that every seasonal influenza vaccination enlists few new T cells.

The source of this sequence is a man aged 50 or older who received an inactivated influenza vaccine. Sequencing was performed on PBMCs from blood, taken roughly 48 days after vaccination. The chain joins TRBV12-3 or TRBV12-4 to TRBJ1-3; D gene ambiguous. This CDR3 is CASRPRTGNTIYF. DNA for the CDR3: TGTGCCAGCAGACCCAGAACTGGAAACACCATATATTTT.